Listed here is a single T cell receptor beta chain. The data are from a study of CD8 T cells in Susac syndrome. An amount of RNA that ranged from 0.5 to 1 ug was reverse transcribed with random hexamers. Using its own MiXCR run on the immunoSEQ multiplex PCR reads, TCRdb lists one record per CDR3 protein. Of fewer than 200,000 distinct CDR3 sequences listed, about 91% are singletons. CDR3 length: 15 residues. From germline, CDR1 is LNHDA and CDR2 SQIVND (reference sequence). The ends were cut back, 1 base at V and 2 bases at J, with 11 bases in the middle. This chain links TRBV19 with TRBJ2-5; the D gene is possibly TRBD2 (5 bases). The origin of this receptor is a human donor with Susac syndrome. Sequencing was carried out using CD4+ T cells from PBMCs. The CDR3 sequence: CASSIGGSVQETQYF. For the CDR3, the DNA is TGTGCCAGTAGTATAGGCGGTAGCGTTCAAGAGACCCAGTACTTC.